The rows below give T cell receptor beta chains drawn from one sample of a study of blood T cell repertoires in COVID-19. TCRdb's table, derived via immunoSEQ multiplex PCR, lists solely in-frame clones and lacks some. Seen here are tens of thousands of clones, about nine tenths observed once, and the top ten hold 4.5% to 6%. Input material: peripheral blood. These receptors all stem from a human donor in a cohort sampled during active COVID-19. The CDR3 runs from the conserved cysteine through the conserved F or W. D genes are given only for firm matches. Clone size is stated in some rows and not others, as once, few, many or a class when expanded.

d_gene,abundance,j_gene,v_gene,CDR3aa,CDR3nt
-,-,TRBJ2-1,TRBV28,CASSLLGGSYNEQFF,TGTGCCAGCAGTTTGTTAGGGGGCTCCTACAATGAGCAGTTCTTC
-,-,TRBJ1-5,TRBV4-1,CASTGLNQPQHF,TGCGCCAGCACTGGGCTTAACCAGCCCCAGCATTTT
-,-,TRBJ2-3,TRBV4-1,CASSQDPSSMADTQYF,TGCGCCAGCAGCCAAGATCCTAGCAGTATGGCAGATACGCAGTATTTT
-,-,TRBJ2-2,TRBV20-1,CSARRLGELFF,TGCAGTGCTAGGCGGCTCGGGGAGCTGTTTTTT
TRBD1,-,TRBJ2-2,TRBV5-8,CASTRQGLNTGELFF,TGTGCCAGCACCCGACAGGGGTTGAACACCGGGGAGCTGTTTTTT
-,-,TRBJ1-3,TRBV29-1,CSVEGEGGHGNTIYF,TGCAGCGTTGAAGGGGAAGGAGGTCATGGAAACACCATATATTTT
TRBD2,-,TRBJ2-1,TRBV4-2,CASSQLLAGGAEQFF,TGTGCCAGCAGCCAGCTACTAGCGGGGGGAGCTGAGCAGTTCTTC
TRBD2,once,TRBJ2-7,TRBV6-1,CASSEVAGGSYEQYF,TGTGCCAGCAGTGAAGTGGCGGGGGGGTCCTACGAGCAGTACTTC
TRBD1,-,TRBJ2-7,TRBV9,CASSVEETGAEQYF,TGTGCCAGCAGCGTAGAGGAGACAGGGGCCGAGCAGTACTTC
TRBD2,-,TRBJ2-5,TRBV5-1,CASSLVAGTGETQYF,TGCGCCAGCAGCTTAGTAGCGGGAACGGGAGAGACCCAGTACTTC
-,-,TRBJ2-7,TRBV6-6,CASSLGANYEQYF,TGTGCCAGCAGCCTGGGGGCTAACTACGAGCAGTACTTC
-,-,TRBJ1-2,TRBV6-2/TRBV6-3,CASSYTDRTYGYTF,TGTGCCAGCAGTTACACCGACAGAACCTATGGCTACACCTTC
-,once,TRBJ2-3,TRBV11-2,CASSLAGYTDTQYF,TGTGCCAGCAGCTTGGCGGGGTACACAGATACGCAGTATTTT
-,-,TRBJ1-2,TRBV7-8,CASSPRGNYGYTF,TGTGCCAGCAGCCCACGGGGTAACTATGGCTACACCTTC
-,-,TRBJ1-1,TRBV2,CASSAVRGGTEAFF,TGTGCCAGCAGTGCGGTTCGGGGGGGCACTGAAGCTTTCTTT
TRBD1,-,TRBJ1-4,TRBV18,CASSRTGPNEKLFF,TGTGCCAGCTCAAGGACAGGGCCTAATGAAAAACTGTTTTTT
-,once,TRBJ1-6,TRBV7-9,CASSLENRSNSPLHF,TGTGCCAGCAGCTTAGAGAACAGGAGTAATTCACCCCTCCACTTT
-,once,TRBJ1-5,TRBV6-4,CASSPGIGQPQHF,TGTGCCAGCAGCCCCGGGATCGGTCAGCCCCAGCATTTT
TRBD2,-,TRBJ2-1,TRBV6-2/TRBV6-3,CASSLPYLAGLRYEQFF,TGTGCCAGCAGTTTACCCTATCTAGCGGGGTTAAGGTATGAGCAGTTCTTC
-,-,TRBJ1-2,TRBV5-5,CASSWSQGQPYGYTF,TGTGCCAGCAGCTGGTCCCAGGGACAACCCTATGGCTACACCTTC
-,-,TRBJ2-7,TRBV21-1,CASSKRGGQDCSYEQYF,TGTGCCAGCAGCAAACGGGGTGGCCAGGACTGCTCCTACGAGCAGTACTTC
-,-,TRBJ1-1,TRBV9,CASSATGNTEAFF,TGTGCCAGCAGCGCGACAGGGAACACTGAAGCTTTCTTT
-,-,TRBJ1-5,TRBV28,CASSFGARGSNQPQHF,TGTGCCAGCAGTTTTGGGGCCAGGGGTAGCAATCAGCCCCAGCATTTT
TRBD2,-,TRBJ2-5,TRBV5-1,CASSLSPGLGETQYF,TGCGCCAGCAGCTTGTCCCCAGGACTAGGAGAGACCCAGTACTTC
-,-,TRBJ2-4,TRBV6-6,CASKRGGYDSKNIQYF,TGTGCCAGCAAAAGAGGAGGGTATGATTCCAAAAACATTCAGTACTTC
-,-,TRBJ1-1,TRBV6-5,CASALSVGMNTEAFF,TGTGCCAGCGCTCTGTCAGTTGGCATGAACACTGAAGCTTTCTTT
TRBD1,-,TRBJ1-4,TRBV29-1,CSVRQGADEKLFF,TGCAGCGTCCGACAGGGGGCGGATGAAAAACTGTTTTTT
TRBD1,-,TRBJ1-2,TRBV9,CASSVGTGTYGYTF,TGTGCCAGCAGCGTCGGGACAGGGACTTATGGCTACACCTTC
-,-,TRBJ2-3,TRBV18,CASSPGDTQYF,TGTGCCAGCTCACCCGGAGATACGCAGTATTTT
-,-,TRBJ2-1,TRBV7-8,CASTTLIRGEQFF,TGTGCCAGCACCACACTCATTCGGGGTGAGCAGTTCTTC
TRBD2,-,TRBJ2-2,TRBV28,CASKHSLLTSGRSNTGELFF,TGTGCCAGCAAACATTCCCTCCTGACTAGCGGGAGGTCCAACACCGGGGAGCTGTTTTTT
TRBD1,-,TRBJ2-2,TRBV18,CASSPAGTANTGELFF,TGTGCCAGCTCACCCGCCGGGACAGCCAACACCGGGGAGCTGTTTTTT
TRBD1,few,TRBJ2-1,TRBV9,CASSSSGQVYNEQFF,TGTGCCAGCAGCAGCTCGGGACAGGTATACAATGAGCAGTTCTTC
TRBD1,few,TRBJ1-2,TRBV4-3,CASSQDVGRGQDGYTF,TGCGCCAGCAGCCAAGATGTAGGCAGGGGGCAAGATGGCTACACCTTC
-,-,TRBJ1-6,TRBV6-5,CASPPPGTANSPLHF,TGTGCCAGCCCACCTCCCGGGACTGCTAATTCACCCCTCCACTTT
TRBD1,-,TRBJ1-2,TRBV11-2,CASSPFSSAGGICGYTF,TGTGCCAGCAGCCCGTTCTCCTCGGCAGGGGGCATCTGTGGCTACACCTTC
TRBD1,-,TRBJ1-5,TRBV4-3,CASSQEFGTGNQPQHF,TGCGCCAGCAGCCAAGAATTCGGGACAGGCAATCAGCCCCAGCATTTT
TRBD2,once,TRBJ2-3,TRBV19,CASSPPPSSGRGDTQYF,TGTGCCAGTAGTCCCCCTCCTTCTAGCGGGAGGGGAGATACGCAGTATTTT
TRBD1,-,TRBJ2-3,TRBV5-1,CASRQRTGGRTDTQYF,TGCGCCAGCAGGCAACGGACAGGGGGGCGGACAGATACGCAGTATTTT
TRBD2,few,TRBJ2-7,TRBV3-1/TRBV3-2,CASATSGTYEQYF,TGTGCCAGCGCGACTAGCGGAACCTACGAGCAGTACTTC
TRBD2,-,TRBJ2-7,TRBV28,CASSPGGPYEQYF,TGTGCCAGCAGTCCGGGGGGGCCCTACGAGCAGTACTTC
-,-,TRBJ2-5,TRBV12-3/TRBV12-4,CASNPGYSETQYF,TGTGCCAGCAATCCAGGGTATTCGGAGACCCAGTACTTC
TRBD1,once,TRBJ1-3,TRBV9,CASSATSSGQGISSGNTIYF,TGTGCCAGCAGCGCCACATCGTCAGGACAGGGCATATCCTCTGGAAACACCATATATTTT
-,-,TRBJ1-5,TRBV7-2,CASSQGKYSNQPQHF,TGTGCCAGCAGCCAGGGAAAATATAGCAATCAGCCCCAGCATTTT
TRBD1,-,TRBJ1-5,TRBV19,CASSKDRGGNQPQHF,TGTGCCAGTAGTAAAGACAGGGGCGGCAATCAGCCCCAGCATTTT
TRBD1,-,TRBJ2-3,TRBV18,CASSPKGTGLTDTQYF,TGTGCCAGCTCCCCAAAAGGGACAGGGCTCACAGATACGCAGTATTTT
TRBD1,once,TRBJ2-2,TRBV18,CASSPLTGDTGELFF,TGTGCCAGCTCACCACTTACAGGGGACACCGGGGAGCTGTTTTTT
-,few,TRBJ2-7,TRBV7-8,CASSLARAGVAYEQYF,TGTGCCAGCAGCTTAGCTCGAGCGGGTGTCGCCTACGAGCAGTACTTC
-,-,TRBJ2-1,TRBV27,CASRSQGPLSYNEQFF,TGTGCCAGCAGATCTCAGGGTCCCCTAAGTTACAATGAGCAGTTCTTC